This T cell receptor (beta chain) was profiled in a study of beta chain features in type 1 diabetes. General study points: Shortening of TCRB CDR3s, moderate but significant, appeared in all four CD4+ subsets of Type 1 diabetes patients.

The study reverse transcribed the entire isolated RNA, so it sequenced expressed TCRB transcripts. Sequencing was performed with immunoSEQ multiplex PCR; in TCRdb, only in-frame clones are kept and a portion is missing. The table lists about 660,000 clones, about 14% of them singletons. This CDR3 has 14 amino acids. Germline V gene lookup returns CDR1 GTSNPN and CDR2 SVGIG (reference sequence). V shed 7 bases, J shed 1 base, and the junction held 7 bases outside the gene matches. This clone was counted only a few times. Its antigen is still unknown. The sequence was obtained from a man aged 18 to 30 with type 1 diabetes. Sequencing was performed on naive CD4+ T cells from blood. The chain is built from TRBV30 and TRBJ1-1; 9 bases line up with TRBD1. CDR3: CASSRGQGNTEAFF. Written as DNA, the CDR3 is TGTGCCTCAAGCCGGGGACAGGGGAACACTGAAGCTTTCTTT.